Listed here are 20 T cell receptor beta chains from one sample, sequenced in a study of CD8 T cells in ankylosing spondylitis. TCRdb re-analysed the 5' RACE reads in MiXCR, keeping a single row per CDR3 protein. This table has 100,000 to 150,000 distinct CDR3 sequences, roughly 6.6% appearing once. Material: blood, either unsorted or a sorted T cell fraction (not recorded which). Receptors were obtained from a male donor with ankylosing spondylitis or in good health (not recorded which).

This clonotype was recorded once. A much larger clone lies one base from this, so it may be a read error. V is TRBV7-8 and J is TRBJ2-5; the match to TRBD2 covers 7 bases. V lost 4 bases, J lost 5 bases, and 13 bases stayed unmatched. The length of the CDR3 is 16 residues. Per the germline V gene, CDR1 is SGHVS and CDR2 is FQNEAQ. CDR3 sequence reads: CASSSGRLAGCETQYF. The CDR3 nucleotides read TGTGCCAGCAGCTCAGGACGACTAGCCGGATGCGAGACCCAGTACTTC.

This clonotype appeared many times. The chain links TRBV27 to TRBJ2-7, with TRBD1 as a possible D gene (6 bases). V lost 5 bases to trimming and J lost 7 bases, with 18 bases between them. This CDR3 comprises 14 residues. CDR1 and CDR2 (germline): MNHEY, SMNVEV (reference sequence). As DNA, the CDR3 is TGTGCCAGCAGTCCACGGACAGTGGGGGCTGAGCAGTACTTC. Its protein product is CASSPRTVGAEQYF.

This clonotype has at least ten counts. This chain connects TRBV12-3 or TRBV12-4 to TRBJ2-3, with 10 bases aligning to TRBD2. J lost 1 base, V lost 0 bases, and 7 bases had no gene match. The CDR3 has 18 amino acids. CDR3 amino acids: CASSLALASGGGTDTQYF. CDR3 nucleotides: TGTGCCAGCAGTTTAGCGCTGGCTAGCGGGGGTGGCACAGATACGCAGTATTTT.

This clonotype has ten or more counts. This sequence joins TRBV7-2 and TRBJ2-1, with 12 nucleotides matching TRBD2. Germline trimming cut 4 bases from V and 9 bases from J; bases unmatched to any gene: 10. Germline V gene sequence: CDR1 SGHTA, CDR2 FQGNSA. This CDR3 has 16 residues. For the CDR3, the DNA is TGTGCCAGCAGCTCCAAACCTAGCGGGGGGGCGGTTGAGCAGTTCTTC. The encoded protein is CASSSKPSGGAVEQFF.

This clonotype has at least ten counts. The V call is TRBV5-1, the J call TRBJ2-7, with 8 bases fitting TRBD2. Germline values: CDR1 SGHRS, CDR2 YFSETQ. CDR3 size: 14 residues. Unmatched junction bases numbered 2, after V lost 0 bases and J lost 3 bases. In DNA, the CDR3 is TGCGCCAGCAGCTTGGCCGGGACTAGCTACGAGCAGTACTTC. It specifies CASSLAGTSYEQYF. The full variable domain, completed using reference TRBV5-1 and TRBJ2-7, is KAGVTQTPRYLIKTRGQQVTLSCSPISGHRSVSWYQQTPGQGLQFLFEYFSETQRNKGNFPGRFSGRQFSNSRSEMNVSTLELGDSALYLCASSLAGTSYEQYFGPGTRLTVT.

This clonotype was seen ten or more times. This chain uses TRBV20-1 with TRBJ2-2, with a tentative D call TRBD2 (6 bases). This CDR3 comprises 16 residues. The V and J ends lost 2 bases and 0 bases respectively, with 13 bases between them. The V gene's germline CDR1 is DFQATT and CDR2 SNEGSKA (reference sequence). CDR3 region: CSARSTTRANTGELFF. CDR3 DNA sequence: TGCAGTGCTAGATCCACGACTAGAGCGAACACCGGGGAGCTGTTTTTT.

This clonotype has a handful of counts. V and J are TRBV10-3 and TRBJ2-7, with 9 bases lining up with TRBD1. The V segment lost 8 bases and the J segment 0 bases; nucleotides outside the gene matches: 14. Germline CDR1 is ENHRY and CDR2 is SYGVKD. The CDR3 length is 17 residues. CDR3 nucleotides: TGTGCCATCGCCTCTGCCTCCGGGACAGGGCGCTCCTACGAGCAGTACTTC. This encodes CAIASASGTGRSYEQYF.

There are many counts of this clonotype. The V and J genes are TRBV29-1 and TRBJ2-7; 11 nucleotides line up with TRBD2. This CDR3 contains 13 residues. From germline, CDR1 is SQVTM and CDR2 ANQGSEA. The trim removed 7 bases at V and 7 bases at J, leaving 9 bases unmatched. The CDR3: CSAGTSGPVEQYF. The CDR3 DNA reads TGCAGCGCCGGGACTAGCGGACCGGTGGAGCAGTACTTC.

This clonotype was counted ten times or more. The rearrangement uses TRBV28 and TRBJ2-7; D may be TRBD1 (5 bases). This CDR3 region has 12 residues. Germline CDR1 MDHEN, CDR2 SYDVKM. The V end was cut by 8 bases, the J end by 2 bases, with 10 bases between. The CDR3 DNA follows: TGTGCCAGCGGGGCACTTACCTACGAGCAGTACTTC. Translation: CASGALTYEQYF.

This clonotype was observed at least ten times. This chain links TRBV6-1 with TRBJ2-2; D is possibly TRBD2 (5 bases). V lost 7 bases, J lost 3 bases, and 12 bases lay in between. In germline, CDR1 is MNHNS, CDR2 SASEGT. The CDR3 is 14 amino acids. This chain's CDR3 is CASISRRYTGELFF. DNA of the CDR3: TGTGCCAGCATCTCCAGGAGGTACACCGGGGAGCTGTTTTTT.

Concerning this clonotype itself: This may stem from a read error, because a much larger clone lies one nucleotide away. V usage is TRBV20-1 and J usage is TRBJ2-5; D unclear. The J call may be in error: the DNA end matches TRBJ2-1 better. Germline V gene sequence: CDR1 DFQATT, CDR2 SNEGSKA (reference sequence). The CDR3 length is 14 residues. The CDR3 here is CSARDLGRSETQFF. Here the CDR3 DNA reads TGCAGTGCTAGAGATCTTGGCAGGTCGGAGACCCAGTTCTTC.

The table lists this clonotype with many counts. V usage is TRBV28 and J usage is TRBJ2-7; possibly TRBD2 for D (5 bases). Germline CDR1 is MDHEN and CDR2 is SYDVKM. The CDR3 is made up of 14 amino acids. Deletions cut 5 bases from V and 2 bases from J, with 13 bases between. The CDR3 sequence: CASSPDISAYEQYF. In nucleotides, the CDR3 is TGTGCCAGCAGTCCCGATATTAGCGCCTACGAGCAGTACTTC.

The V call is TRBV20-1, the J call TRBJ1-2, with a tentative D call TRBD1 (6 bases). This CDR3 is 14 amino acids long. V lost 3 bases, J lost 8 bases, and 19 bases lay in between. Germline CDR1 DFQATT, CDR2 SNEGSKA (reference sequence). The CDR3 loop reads CSAREPGGAEGYTF. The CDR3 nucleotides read TGCAGTGCTAGGGAGCCGGGGGGCGCGGAGGGCTACACCTTC.

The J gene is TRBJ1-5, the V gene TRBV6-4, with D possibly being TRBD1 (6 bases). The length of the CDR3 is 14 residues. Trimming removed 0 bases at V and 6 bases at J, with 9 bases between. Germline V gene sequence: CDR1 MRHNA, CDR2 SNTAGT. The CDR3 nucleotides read TGTGCCAGCAGTGACTCGGGGGGCGGTCAGCCCCAGCATTTT. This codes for CASSDSGGGQPQHF.

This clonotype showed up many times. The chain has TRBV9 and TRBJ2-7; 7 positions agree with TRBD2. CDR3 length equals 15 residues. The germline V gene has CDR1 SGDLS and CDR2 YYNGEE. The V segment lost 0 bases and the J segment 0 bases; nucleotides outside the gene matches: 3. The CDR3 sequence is CASSVAPSGSYEQYF. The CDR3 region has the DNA TGTGCCAGCAGCGTAGCTCCTAGCGGCTCCTACGAGCAGTACTTC.

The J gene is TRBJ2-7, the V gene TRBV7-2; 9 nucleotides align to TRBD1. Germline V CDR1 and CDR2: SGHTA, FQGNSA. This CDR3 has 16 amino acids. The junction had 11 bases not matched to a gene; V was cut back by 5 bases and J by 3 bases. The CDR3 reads CASSPKSGQGLYEQYF. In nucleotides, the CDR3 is TGTGCCAGCAGCCCGAAATCGGGACAGGGTCTCTACGAGCAGTACTTC.

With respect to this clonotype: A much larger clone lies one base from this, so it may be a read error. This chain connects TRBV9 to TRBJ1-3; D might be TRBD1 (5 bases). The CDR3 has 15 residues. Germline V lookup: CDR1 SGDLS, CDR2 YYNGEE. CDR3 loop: CAISPKPGLGNTIYF. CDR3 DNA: TGTGCCATCAGCCCTAAACCGGGACTGGGAAACACCATATATTTT.

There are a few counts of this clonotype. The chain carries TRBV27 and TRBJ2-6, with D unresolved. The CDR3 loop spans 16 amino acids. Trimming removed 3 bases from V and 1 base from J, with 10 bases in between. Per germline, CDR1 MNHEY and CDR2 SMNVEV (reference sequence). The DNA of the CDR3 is TGTGCCAGCAGTTTCCGAATAAGATCTGGGGCCAACGTCCTGACTTTC. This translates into CASSFRIRSGANVLTF.

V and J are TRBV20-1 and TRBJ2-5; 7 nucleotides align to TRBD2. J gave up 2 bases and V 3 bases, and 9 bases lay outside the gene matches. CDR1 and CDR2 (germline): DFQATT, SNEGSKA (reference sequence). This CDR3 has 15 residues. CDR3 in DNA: TGCAGTGCTAGCATCCCTAGCGGATCGCAAGAGACCCAGTACTTC. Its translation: CSASIPSGSQETQYF.

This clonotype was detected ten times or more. The CDR3: CASSFRGLADQETQYF. The CDR3 DNA sequence: TGTGCCAGCAGCTTCCGTGGGCTAGCGGACCAAGAGACCCAGTACTTC. The J gene is TRBJ2-5, the V gene TRBV7-2; TRBD2 matches at 7 bases. The CDR3 is made up of 16 amino acids. Germline CDR1 and CDR2: SGHTA and FQGNSA. With 3 bases clipped from V and 0 bases from J, the junction kept 7 bases outside the gene matches. Combining the CDR3 with reference TRBV7-2 and TRBJ2-5 gives the whole variable domain GAGVSQSPSNKVTEKGKDVELRCDPISGHTALYWYRQSLGQGLEFLIYFQGNSAPDKSGLPSDRFSAERTGGSVSTLTIQRTQQEDSAVYLCASSFRGLADQETQYFGPGTRLLVL.